A selection of T cell receptor beta chains follows, all from one sample in a study of cytotoxic CD8 clonotypes in ibrutinib-treated CLL. Only in-frame clones appear in the TCRdb table, and some are missing; sequencing was by immunoSEQ multiplex PCR. In the table there are 330,000 or so clones, approximately 67% of which are singletons. Sequenced material: PBMCs, taken after 36 months of ibrutinib treatment. The receptors come from a human donor with chronic lymphocytic leukemia. CDR3s include the opening cysteine and the closing phenylalanine or tryptophan. The D gene is left open where the match is weak. Size tells how often a clone was seen (once, few, many) or the class of an expanded clone, and some rows leave it out.

CDR3 protein,CDR3 DNA,D gene,V gene,clone size,J gene
CASKGGYEQYF,TGCGCCAGCAAGGGCGGCTACGAGCAGTACTTC,-,TRBV10-2,few,TRBJ2-7
CASSPSGTYEQYF,TGTGCCAGCAGTCCTAGCGGGACCTACGAGCAGTACTTC,TRBD2,TRBV28,-,TRBJ2-7
CASSVALGQGYGYTF,TGTGCCAGCAGCGTAGCTCTCGGACAGGGCTATGGCTACACCTTC,TRBD1,TRBV9,-,TRBJ1-2
CASSRLQETQYF,TGTGCCAGCAGTCGGTTGCAAGAGACCCAGTACTTC,-,TRBV28,few,TRBJ2-5
CASSFQQEAETQYF,TGTGCCAGCAGCTTTCAGCAGGAGGCAGAGACCCAGTACTTC,-,TRBV5-4,-,TRBJ2-5
CASSSGTDLTGELFF,TGCGCCAGCAGCTCCGGGACAGACCTTACCGGGGAGCTGTTTTTT,TRBD1,TRBV5-1,-,TRBJ2-2
CASSVGGRSGANYGYTF,TGTGCCAGCAGCGTAGGGGGCAGATCGGGAGCTAACTATGGCTACACCTTC,-,TRBV9,-,TRBJ1-2
CASSHYGTDRSGELFF,TGCGCCAGCAGCCACTACGGGACAGACCGATCCGGGGAGCTGTTTTTT,TRBD1,TRBV4-1,-,TRBJ2-2
CASSAVYGYTF,TGTGCCAGCAGCGCCGTCTATGGCTACACCTTC,-,TRBV9,few,TRBJ1-2
CASSRGGTGESGNTIYF,TGCGCCAGCAGCCGTGGGGGGACAGGGGAGTCTGGAAACACCATATATTTT,TRBD1,TRBV4-3,-,TRBJ1-3
CASSFTSEAETQYF,TGTGCCAGCAGTTTTACTAGCGAGGCGGAGACCCAGTACTTC,TRBD2,TRBV27,-,TRBJ2-5
CASSSVRPGELFF,TGTGCCAGCAGTTCGGTCCGTCCAGGGGAGCTGTTTTTT,-,TRBV6-5,-,TRBJ2-2
CASKGRFNEKLFF,TGTGCCAGCAAGGGGAGGTTTAATGAAAAACTGTTTTTT,-,TRBV6-5,-,TRBJ1-4
CASRTGLAGPNTGELFF,TGTGCCAGCAGAACCGGCCTCGCGGGGCCGAACACCGGGGAGCTGTTTTTT,-,TRBV13,-,TRBJ2-2
CASSLALANTEAFF,TGTGCCAGCAGCTTAGCTTTAGCGAACACTGAAGCTTTCTTT,-,TRBV7-9,-,TRBJ1-1
CASSIWDHNEQFF,TGTGCCAGTAGTATCTGGGACCACAATGAGCAGTTCTTC,-,TRBV19,-,TRBJ2-1
CAAGPGQTQNEQFF,TGTGCCGCCGGACCGGGACAGACTCAAAATGAGCAGTTCTTC,TRBD1,TRBV10-3,-,TRBJ2-1
CASSSRREVSYEQYF,TGTGCCAGCAGCTCCCGGCGGGAGGTCTCCTACGAGCAGTACTTC,TRBD2,TRBV28,few,TRBJ2-7
CASSEEGYQPQHF,TGCGCCAGCAGTGAAGAGGGATATCAGCCCCAGCATTTT,-,TRBV10-2,-,TRBJ1-5
CASSFPGQGSHGYTF,TGTGCCAGCAGCTTTCCGGGACAGGGTTCCCATGGCTACACCTTC,TRBD1,TRBV7-9,-,TRBJ1-2
CASRMTESSYEQYF,TGTGCCAGCAGGATGACAGAGAGCTCCTACGAGCAGTACTTC,-,TRBV2,-,TRBJ2-7
CASSPQLYEQYF,TGTGCCAGCAGCCCACAGCTTTACGAGCAGTACTTC,-,TRBV11-2,-,TRBJ2-7
CASGGQPQHF,TGTGCCAGCGGGGGCCAGCCCCAGCATTTT,-,TRBV2,few,TRBJ1-5
CASSLDVTGTGVYEQYF,TGTGCCAGCAGCTTGGATGTGACCGGGACAGGGGTGTACGAGCAGTACTTC,TRBD1,TRBV5-6,-,TRBJ2-7
CSVEREDQVTDTQYF,TGCAGCGTTGAAAGGGAGGACCAAGTCACAGATACGCAGTATTTT,-,TRBV29-1,-,TRBJ2-3
CASSLTGSQETQYF,TGCGCCAGCAGCTTGACAGGGAGCCAAGAGACCCAGTACTTC,-,TRBV5-1,-,TRBJ2-5
CASSARGWAANEKLFF,TGTGCCAGCAGCGCCCGGGGTTGGGCAGCTAATGAAAAACTGTTTTTT,-,TRBV9,-,TRBJ1-4
CASKAERQYF,TGTGCCAGTAAGGCGGAACGGCAGTATTTT,-,TRBV19,-,TRBJ2-3
CASSLRAESYEQYF,TGTGCCAGCAGCTTGAGAGCAGAGTCCTACGAGCAGTACTTC,-,TRBV7-6,few,TRBJ2-7
CATTQGPGNTIYF,TGTGCCACCACACAGGGTCCTGGAAACACCATATATTTT,-,TRBV18,once,TRBJ1-3
CASSLTYQGFSYEQYF,TGTGCCAGCAGCTTAACCTACCAGGGTTTCTCCTACGAGCAGTACTTC,-,TRBV27,-,TRBJ2-7
CAGGVLETQYF,TGTGCCGGGGGGGTTCTAGAGACCCAGTACTTC,TRBD2,TRBV5-4,-,TRBJ2-5
CASSPLGNTIYF,TGTGCCAGCAGCCCCCTGGGAAACACCATATATTTT,-,TRBV7-6,few,TRBJ1-3
CASSEEGGNTEAFF,TGTGCCAGCAGTGAGGAGGGAGGGAACACTGAAGCTTTCTTT,-,TRBV6-1,-,TRBJ1-1
CASSLAFLGRTDGYTF,TGTGCCAGCAGCTTAGCGTTCTTGGGTAGGACGGATGGCTACACCTTC,-,TRBV7-9,-,TRBJ1-2
CSVEDAEPYEQYF,TGCAGCGTTGAAGATGCCGAGCCCTACGAGCAGTACTTC,-,TRBV29-1,-,TRBJ2-7
CASSQETTGAANEQFF,TGCGCCAGCAGCCAAGAAACGACAGGGGCGGCGAATGAGCAGTTCTTC,TRBD1,TRBV4-1,-,TRBJ2-1
CASIGGGQGDTQYF,TGTGCCAGCATCGGCGGGGGGCAGGGAGATACGCAGTATTTT,TRBD2,TRBV7-8,-,TRBJ2-3
CASSLAGQGAGQPQHF,TGTGCCAGCAGCTTAGCGGGGCAGGGGGCGGGTCAGCCCCAGCATTTT,TRBD1,TRBV7-8,-,TRBJ1-5
CASSVRRTEAFF,TGTGCCAGCAGTGTAAGGCGAACTGAAGCTTTCTTT,-,TRBV6-1,once,TRBJ1-1
CASSLVSGGGNQPQHF,TGTGCCAGCAGTTTAGTATCAGGCGGTGGCAATCAGCCCCAGCATTTT,-,TRBV28,few,TRBJ1-5
CASSQELLNNSPLHF,TGTGCCAGCAGCCAAGAACTCCTGAATAATTCACCCCTCCACTTT,-,TRBV4-2,few,TRBJ1-6
CASSLTMSSGNTIYF,TGTGCCAGCAGCTTAACAATGTCCTCTGGAAACACCATATATTTT,-,TRBV7-9,-,TRBJ1-3
CSAWDSAGPNQPQHF,TGCAGCGCGTGGGATTCGGCAGGACCCAATCAGCCCCAGCATTTT,-,TRBV29-1,-,TRBJ1-5
CASLAGVSYEQYF,TGTGCCTCTCTAGCGGGAGTCTCCTACGAGCAGTACTTC,TRBD2,TRBV2,-,TRBJ2-7
CASSPDREQFF,TGTGCCAGCTCACCGGACCGGGAGCAGTTCTTC,-,TRBV18,-,TRBJ2-1
CASSEGQPPRGYTF,TGTGCCAGCAGCGAAGGACAGCCCCCTAGGGGCTACACCTTC,-,TRBV5-4,-,TRBJ1-2
CASSQAGQAYEQYF,TGCGCCAGCAGCCAAGCCGGGCAGGCCTACGAGCAGTACTTC,-,TRBV4-1,-,TRBJ2-7
CAIREAGGWGQFF,TGTGCCATCAGAGAAGCGGGAGGTTGGGGGCAGTTCTTC,TRBD2,TRBV10-3,-,TRBJ2-1
CASSGLIGSDPYEQYF,TGTGCCAGCAGCGGACTAATTGGCTCCGACCCCTACGAGCAGTACTTC,-,TRBV9,-,TRBJ2-7
CASSHLLAPTAEQYF,TGCGCCAGCAGCCACTTACTAGCGCCCACCGCCGAGCAGTACTTC,TRBD2,TRBV4-1,-,TRBJ2-7
CASRTGTGYEQYF,TGTGCCAGCAGGACCGGGACAGGGTACGAGCAGTACTTC,TRBD1,TRBV6-6,-,TRBJ2-7
CASSPGPAYEQYF,TGCGCCAGCAGTCCGGGGCCAGCCTACGAGCAGTACTTC,-,TRBV10-1,few,TRBJ2-7